This T cell receptor (beta chain) appears in the sequencing data of a study of cytomegalovirus exposure and HLA in healthy donors. For the study at large: It was reported in a later analysis that the same platform had been used for the 110 or so validation repertoires as for the roughly 670 first-cohort repertoires.

In its sample, this clone was seen once. The antigen remains undetermined. CDR3 length: 14 residues. Between the trimmed V and J ends, which lost 6 bases and 0 bases, there was a span of 11 bases. Germline V gives CDR1 SGHTA, CDR2 FQGNSA. The donors were in the 120-subject validation cohort, distinct from the 666-subject first cohort. Sequenced by immunoSEQ multiplex PCR; TCRdb stores in-frame clones only, minus some. The data contain about 110,000 clones, about 94% of them singletons. Notes on the study in general: Reported performance of the classifier showed diagnosis of cytomegalovirus status with high specificity and sensitivity.

Sequencing used PBMCs. The chain links TRBV7-2 to TRBJ1-2; maybe TRBD1 (6 bases). The TCR comes from a woman younger than 30 in good health and CMV-seronegative. The CDR3 region has the DNA TGTGCCAGCAGACAACAGGGTTCTAACTATGGCTACACCTTC. It specifies CASRQQGSNYGYTF.